The 26 T cell receptor beta chains reported below all come from one sample, sequenced in a study of T cell repertoires in cytomegalovirus infection. Their target antigens are unknown. TCRdb independently ran MiXCR on the reads; one entry per CDR3 protein. Among about 310,000 distinct CDR3 sequences listed, roughly 25% were seen once. Specimen: cultured PBMCs, collected from culture after CMV antigen stimulation. The receptors here all came from a human donor in good health (CMV status not recorded). Some clones in this sample may be carry-over from other donors' samples.

This clonotype was picked up a small number of times. This chain links TRBV9 with TRBJ1-3; no reliable D call. The CDR3 has 10 residues. Between the trimmed V and J ends, which lost 7 bases and 1 base, there was a span of 0 bases. The germline V gene has CDR1 SGDLS and CDR2 YYNGEE. CDR3 coding DNA: TGTGCCAGCTCTGGAAACACCATATATTTT. Protein: CASSGNTIYF.

At least ten counts were recorded for this clonotype. The chain recombines TRBV7-2 with TRBJ2-7; 8 bases fit TRBD2. The CDR3 consists of 15 residues. Germline loops: CDR1 SGHTA, CDR2 FQGNSA. The V and J ends lost 5 bases and 4 bases, in that order; junction bases with no gene match: 10. CDR3 sequence reads: CASSVIAGRGYEQYV. CDR3 DNA: TGTGCCAGCAGCGTAATAGCGGGAAGGGGTTACGAGCAGTACGTC.

The chain links TRBV6-5 to TRBJ2-7; TRBD1 matches 10 bases. Germline V gene data show CDR1 as MNHEY and CDR2 as SVGAGI. This CDR3 contains 16 residues. V trimming: 2 bases; J trimming: 2 bases; junction bases outside the gene matches: 6. The CDR3, as DNA: TGTGCCAGCAGTTACCTTAGTGGACAGGGGGCCTACGAGCAGTACTTC. This gives the protein CASSYLSGQGAYEQYF.

This clonotype has just a few counts. The chain uses TRBV7-6 and TRBJ2-3, with unresolved D. Germline-derived CDR1 and CDR2 are SGHVS and FNYEAQ. The CDR3 extends over 12 amino acids. V shed 5 bases and J shed 8 bases, with 11 bases lying between them. The CDR3 coding sequence is TGTGCCAGCAGCCAACAGAAAGGTACGCAGTATTTT. This gives the protein CASSQQKGTQYF.

This clonotype was detected only a few times. This chain uses TRBV6-2 or TRBV6-3 with TRBJ2-7, with TRBD2 matching 12 bases. Losses at the gene ends were 6 bases for V and 5 bases for J; bases not matched to a gene: 5. CDR1 MNHEY and CDR2 SVGEGT come from the germline V gene. The CDR3 runs to 14 residues. This CDR3 is CASSRGLAGHEQYF. DNA of the CDR3: TGTGCCAGCAGCCGCGGACTAGCGGGACACGAGCAGTACTTC.

The rearrangement uses TRBV10-3 and TRBJ1-2, with D possibly TRBD1 on 6 matching bases. V was cut by 3 bases and J by 5 bases, with 10 bases left in between. The CDR3 is 13 amino acids. The V gene's germline CDR1 is ENHRY and CDR2 SYGVKD. The CDR3 here is CAISEQDRYGYTF. CDR3 DNA: TGTGCCATCAGTGAACAGGACAGATATGGCTACACCTTC.

This clonotype has more than one count but fewer than ten. This rearrangement joins TRBV5-6 to TRBJ1-5; no reliable D call. Germline V lookup: CDR1 SGHDT, CDR2 YYEEEE. V was cut by 1 base and J by 0 bases, with 5 bases left in between. The CDR3 runs to 14 residues. The CDR3 DNA follows: TGTGCCAGCAGCTTGTTTTATAGCAATCAGCCCCAGCATTTT. It encodes CASSLFYSNQPQHF. The whole variable domain, filled in from reference TRBV5-6 and TRBJ1-5, reads DAGVTQSPTHLIKTRGQQVTLRCSPKSGHDTVSWYQQALGQGPQFIFQYYEEEERQRGNFPDRFSGHQFPNYSSELNVNALLLGDSALYLCASSLFYSNQPQHFGDGTRLSIL.

V is TRBV2 and J is TRBJ1-5, with no clear D. This CDR3 has 12 amino acids. The V end was cut by 9 bases, the J end by 9 bases, with 15 bases between. Germline V CDR1 and CDR2: SNHLY, FYNNEI. The CDR3 here is CASRMQSGPQHF. DNA of the CDR3: TGTGCCAGTCGGATGCAGAGTGGGCCCCAGCATTTT.

The chain recombines TRBV19 with TRBJ2-1, with 8 nucleotides matching TRBD1. The CDR3 has 15 amino acids. The ends lost 7 bases at V and 8 bases at J; junction bases unmatched: 13. Germline V gene data show CDR1 as LNHDA and CDR2 as SQIVND (reference sequence). CDR3 amino acids: CASNPTGDHAHEQFF. CDR3 DNA: TGTGCCAGTAACCCGACAGGGGATCACGCTCATGAGCAGTTCTTC.

This clonotype was observed a handful of times. The chain combines TRBV5-1 with TRBJ2-1; TRBD2 matches at 9 bases. The germline CDR1 and CDR2 sequences are SGHRS and YFSETQ. The CDR3 spans 16 residues. Losses at the gene ends were 1 base for V and 7 bases for J; bases not matched to a gene: 9. The CDR3 protein is CASSLQAGGRGNEQFF. In DNA, the CDR3 is TGCGCCAGCAGCTTGCAAGCGGGAGGCCGAGGTAATGAGCAGTTCTTC.

This clonotype was detected a few times. CDR3 DNA sequence: TGTGCCATCAGTGAGTCCATAGGGACAGGGCGGAGCTCACCCCTCCACTTT. It yields the protein CAISESIGTGRSSPLHF. J is TRBJ1-6 and V is TRBV10-3; TRBD1 agrees at 9 bases. CDR3 length equals 17 residues. After removal of 0 bases from V and 10 bases from J, the junction contained 10 bases not matched to a gene. Looked up from germline, CDR1 is ENHRY and CDR2 is SYGVKD.

This clonotype has a handful of counts. The CDR3 DNA is TGTGCCAGCAGCGTAGAGGGGCGGGGCACTGAAGCTTTCTTT. It encodes CASSVEGRGTEAFF. The chain combines TRBV9 with TRBJ1-1, with a weak D call TRBD1 (5 bases). The CDR3 covers 14 residues. Trimming removed 0 bases from V and 4 bases from J, with 10 bases in between. The germline gives CDR1 SGDLS, CDR2 YYNGEE.

The V and J genes are TRBV5-1 and TRBJ2-1, with TRBD1 identical over 11 bases. The CDR3 runs 16 residues. The V gene end was trimmed by 4 bases and the J gene end by 6 bases; junction bases not matched to a gene: 9. Germline CDR1 and CDR2: SGHRS and YFSETQ. CDR3 in DNA: TGCGCCAGCAGCAAATCCGGGACAGGGGGAATCAATGAGCAGTTCTTC. Its protein is CASSKSGTGGINEQFF.

The chain is built from TRBV4-2 and TRBJ2-1; D unresolved. Trimming cost V 4 bases and J 4 bases, with 11 bases left between them. This CDR3 spans 14 amino acids. Per the germline V gene, CDR1 is LGHNA and CDR2 is YNFKEQ. CDR3 amino acids: CASSPTGPYNEQFF. Here the CDR3 DNA reads TGTGCCAGCAGCCCCACCGGGCCTTACAATGAGCAGTTCTTC.

The V gene is TRBV18, the J gene TRBJ1-4; 9 bases agree with TRBD1. The CDR3 length is 14 residues. Germline lookup yields CDR1 KGHSH and CDR2 LQKENI. The V and J ends lost 4 bases and 8 bases, in that order; junction bases with no gene match: 5. The CDR3 DNA is TGTGCCAGCTCACAATGGACAGGGGTCGAAAAACTGTTTTTT. Its protein is CASSQWTGVEKLFF.

For the CDR3, the DNA is TGTGCCAGCAGCCCCGTGGGAACCCCCCAGGATACGCAGTATTTT. Translating gives CASSPVGTPQDTQYF. The V and J genes are TRBV4-2 and TRBJ2-3; the D is unclear. The CDR3 loop spans 15 amino acids. V was shortened by 4 bases and J by 6 bases, with 17 bases between the two germline ends. Germline CDR1 and CDR2: LGHNA and YNFKEQ.

The rearrangement links TRBV20-1 to TRBJ2-1, with no clear D. CDR1 is DFQATT, CDR2 SNEGSKA, per germline (reference sequence). The V gene lost 5 bases and the J gene lost 8 bases, with 13 bases spanning the gap. The CDR3 has 12 amino acids. CDR3 sequence (DNA): TGCAGTGCTGGTAACGTAGGGCATGAGCAGTTCTTC. Translated, it gives CSAGNVGHEQFF.

The J gene is TRBJ2-3, the V gene TRBV23-1; possible D gene TRBD1, 6 bases. TRBV23-1 is an ORF, and what it does is uncertain. The CDR3 spans 17 residues. Trimming removed 2 bases from V and 2 bases from J, with 17 bases in between. The CDR3 reads CASSQKDRRNSTDTQYF. CDR3 sequence (DNA): TGCGCCAGCAGTCAAAAGGACAGACGTAATTCCACAGATACGCAGTATTTT.

This clonotype came up a few times. This chain links TRBV7-2 with TRBJ1-1; possibly TRBD1 for D (6 bases). Germline CDR1 SGHTA, CDR2 FQGNSA. The CDR3 length is 16 residues. The germline V and J ends were trimmed by 4 bases and 1 base, with 16 bases remaining between them. CDR3 DNA: TGTGCCAGCAGCTCGGGGGGGGCCCTAACGAACACTGAAGCTTTCTTT. Translation gives CASSSGGALTNTEAFF.

This clonotype was seen many times. The genes are TRBV7-2 and TRBJ2-3; the D gene is possibly TRBD1 (5 bases). The CDR3 is 16 residues long. Germline V gene lookup returns CDR1 SGHTA and CDR2 FQGNSA. The V and J ends lost 2 bases and 6 bases respectively, with 18 bases between them. In nucleotides, the CDR3 is TGTGCCAGCAGCTTATCAGGGTCGTTAGTCGGGGATACGCAGTATTTT. This translates into CASSLSGSLVGDTQYF. The whole variable domain, remainder taken from reference TRBV7-2 and TRBJ2-3, is GAGVSQSPSNKVTEKGKDVELRCDPISGHTALYWYRQSLGQGLEFLIYFQGNSAPDKSGLPSDRFSAERTGGSVSTLTIQRTQQEDSAVYLCASSLSGSLVGDTQYFGPGTRLTVL.

This clonotype was detected only a few times. This sequence joins TRBV7-2 and TRBJ2-3; 7 nucleotides match TRBD1. Germline V gene lookup returns CDR1 SGHTA and CDR2 FQGNSA. V lost 5 bases and J lost 8; bases outside the gene matches: 4. The CDR3 has 12 residues. The CDR3 coding sequence is TGTGCCAGCAGCCAGACAGGGTCTACGCAGTATTTT. As protein: CASSQTGSTQYF.

The rearrangement joins TRBV19 to TRBJ2-2; TRBD1 matches at 8 bases. This CDR3 has 15 amino acids. Germline loops: CDR1 LNHDA, CDR2 SQIVND (reference sequence). V lost 7 bases, J lost 4 bases, and 8 bases stayed unmatched. CDR3 region: CASMPGQAFTGELFF. For the CDR3, the DNA is TGTGCCAGTATGCCGGGACAGGCGTTCACCGGGGAGCTGTTTTTT.

The table lists this clonotype with a few counts. The V call is TRBV6-1, the J call TRBJ2-5; TRBD2 is a possible D gene (5 bases). From germline, CDR1 is MNHNS and CDR2 SASEGT. The CDR3 sequence is 15 residues long. The V end was cut by 6 bases, the J end by 1 base, with 15 bases between. The CDR3 DNA reads as TGTGCCAGCAGGTCAATGGTAGCGAGCCAAGAGACCCAGTACTTC. As protein: CASRSMVASQETQYF.

The chain has TRBV30 and TRBJ2-1; 8 nucleotides align to TRBD2. Germline values: CDR1 GTSNPN, CDR2 SVGIG (reference sequence). V trimming: 4 bases; J trimming: 5 bases; junction bases outside the gene matches: 10. The CDR3 length is 15 residues. CDR3 sequence reads: CAWTPPGTSNNEQFF. The DNA of the CDR3 is TGTGCCTGGACGCCCCCGGGGACTAGTAACAATGAGCAGTTCTTC.

This clonotype was observed a few times. The V call is TRBV24-1, the J call TRBJ1-2; TRBD1 is a possible D gene (5 bases). The CDR3 covers 16 residues. The V gene lost 0 bases and the J gene lost 8 bases, with 18 bases spanning the gap. CDR1 is KGHDR and CDR2 is SFDVKD in the germline V gene. The CDR3 protein is CATSDLSTALVSGYTF. CDR3 in DNA: TGTGCCACCAGTGATTTGTCGACAGCTCTCGTCTCCGGCTACACCTTC.

This chain connects TRBV29-1 to TRBJ1-1; D possibly corresponds to TRBD1 (5 bases). The V gene lost 1 base and the J gene lost 6 bases, with 6 bases spanning the gap. CDR3 size: 11 residues. CDR1 is SQVTM and CDR2 is ANQGSEA in the germline V gene. CDR3 nucleotides: TGCAGCGTTGAAGTGGGACCTGAAGCTTTCTTT. Its protein product is CSVEVGPEAFF.